The 21 T cell receptor beta chains presented below share a single source sample, sequenced in a study of spatial heterogeneity in lung cancer. The study, taken as a whole, reports: Intratumoral expanded alpha and beta TCR counts were found to track tumor mutation counts.

TCRdb reanalysed the 5' RACE reads using MiXCR and keeps one entry per CDR3 protein. The table shows about 10,000 distinct CDR3 sequences, with about 6% occurring only once. Time point here: sample taken at primary tumor resection. Their antigens are not known. The specimen was lung tumor tissue, collected at surgery. These receptors were obtained from a male donor with early-stage non-small cell lung cancer.

This clonotype appeared many times. This chain links TRBV27 with TRBJ1-6; 7 positions agree with TRBD1. Germline CDR1 MNHEY, CDR2 SMNVEV (reference sequence). The CDR3 contains 14 residues. The trim removed 2 bases at V and 7 bases at J, leaving 2 bases unmatched. The CDR3 nucleotides are TGTGCCAGCAGTTTAGCCAGGGGGAATTCACCCCTCCACTTT. As protein: CASSLARGNSPLHF.

This clonotype was counted at least ten times. V and J are TRBV6-2 or TRBV6-3 and TRBJ2-5; the D gene is possibly TRBD2 (5 bases). Germline CDR1 and CDR2: MNHEY and SVGEGT. This CDR3 has 14 amino acids. V was pared by 5 bases and J by 5 bases, with 15 bases between. The CDR3 sequence is CASSPLLRGETQYF. The DNA of the CDR3 is TGTGCCAGCAGTCCCCTCTTGCGAGGGGAGACCCAGTACTTC.

This clonotype was counted ten times or more. This chain uses TRBV12-3 or TRBV12-4 with TRBJ2-3; D not certain. The CDR3 has 14 residues. The V and J ends lost 6 bases and 2 bases respectively, with 12 bases between them. The CDR3: CASRLSGSTDTQYF. DNA of the CDR3: TGTGCCAGCAGACTCTCCGGGTCCACAGATACGCAGTATTTT.

This clonotype was observed many times. For the CDR3, the DNA is TGCGCCAGCAGCCCTCGGTCGGGGACAGGGTTACCCATATATTTT. Its translation: CASSPRSGTGLPIYF. The V call is TRBV5-1, the J call TRBJ1-3; TRBD1 matches at 9 bases. The CDR3 is 15 amino acids. J gave up 11 bases and V 4 bases, and 13 bases lay outside the gene matches. From germline, CDR1 is SGHRS and CDR2 YFSETQ.

This clonotype appeared many times. This chain links TRBV24-1 with TRBJ1-2, with D tentatively TRBD1 (6 bases). This CDR3 contains 14 residues. Trimming removed 11 bases from V and 4 bases from J, with 19 bases in between. From germline, CDR1 is KGHDR and CDR2 SFDVKD. CDR3 in amino acids: CAIIWGAYPYGYTF. Written as DNA, the CDR3 is TGTGCCATCATTTGGGGGGCGTACCCCTATGGCTACACCTTC.

This clonotype showed up many times. V usage is TRBV6-6 and J usage is TRBJ2-5; TRBD1 is a possible D gene (5 bases). Germline CDR1 and CDR2: MNHNY and SVGAGI (reference sequence). The length of the CDR3 is 12 residues. Trimming shortened V by 6 bases and J by 2 bases, and 7 bases separated the two germline ends. Here the CDR3 reads CASRRQQETQYF. The CDR3 DNA follows: TGTGCCAGCAGGAGACAGCAAGAGACCCAGTACTTC.

The sample holds a few counts of this clonotype. The V call is TRBV27, the J call TRBJ2-7, with D unclear. V lost 3 bases to trimming and J lost 2 bases, with 8 bases between them. Germline V gene sequence: CDR1 MNHEY, CDR2 SMNVEV (reference sequence). The CDR3 length is 13 residues. This CDR3 is CASSFGAAYEQYF. In nucleotides, the CDR3 is TGTGCCAGCAGTTTCGGCGCGGCCTACGAGCAGTACTTC.

In its sample, this clonotype was seen many times. This chain joins TRBV2 and TRBJ2-2; the D call may be TRBD1 or TRBD2 (5 bases each). Trimming took 6 bases from V and 8 from J, leaving 10 bases between them. CDR1 and CDR2 (germline): SNHLY, FYNNEI. This CDR3 spans 12 amino acids. This chain's CDR3 is CASREGPGELFF. The CDR3 region has the DNA TGTGCCAGCAGAGAGGGGCCTGGGGAGCTGTTTTTT.

This clonotype was counted many times. V is TRBV27 and J is TRBJ1-4; 10 positions match TRBD1. V dropped 2 bases and J dropped 9; count of bases not matched to a gene: 12. Germline V gives CDR1 MNHEY, CDR2 SMNVEV (reference sequence). This CDR3 region has 17 residues. In DNA form, the CDR3 reads TGTGCCAGCAGTTTAAAGGGGACAGGGGTCTCCCCTCAAAAACTGTTTTTT. Its protein is CASSLKGTGVSPQKLFF.

At least ten counts were recorded for this clonotype. V usage is TRBV30 and J usage is TRBJ2-7, with 7 bases matching TRBD1. The CDR3 extends over 13 amino acids. V dropped 4 bases and J dropped 7; count of bases not matched to a gene: 10. CDR1 GTSNPN and CDR2 SVGIG come from the germline V gene (reference sequence). This CDR3 is CAWKDRTLGEQYF. CDR3 nucleotides: TGTGCCTGGAAGGACAGGACCCTTGGAGAGCAGTACTTC.

This clonotype appeared many times. The rearrangement links TRBV28 to TRBJ1-1, with a tentative D call TRBD1 (5 bases). There are 12 residues in the CDR3. The germline V and J ends were trimmed by 1 base and 13 bases, with 13 bases remaining between them. Germline V gene sequence: CDR1 MDHEN, CDR2 SYDVKM. The DNA for the CDR3 is TGTGCCAGCAGTTTATCGGGGCTTCCGGTTTTCTTT. This gives the protein CASSLSGLPVFF.

This clonotype was detected ten times or more. The V gene is TRBV20-1, the J gene TRBJ2-1; D possibly corresponds to TRBD1 (6 bases). Germline CDR1 is DFQATT and CDR2 is SNEGSKA (reference sequence). The V and J ends lost 3 bases and 0 bases respectively, with 18 bases between them. The CDR3 sequence is 17 residues long. The CDR3 nucleotides are TGCAGTGCTAGTGGGAACTTACAGGGTAGCTCCTACAATGAGCAGTTCTTC. Protein product: CSASGNLQGSSYNEQFF.

In this sample, this clonotype turned up many times. The chain uses TRBV11-3 and TRBJ2-3; D gene uncertain. Germline CDR1 SGHNT, CDR2 YENEEA. V lost 1 base to trimming and J lost 2 bases, with 10 bases between them. The length of the CDR3 is 15 residues. CDR3 sequence reads: CASSLGLSSTDTQYF. The CDR3 coding sequence is TGTGCCAGCAGCTTAGGATTGTCTTCCACAGATACGCAGTATTTT.

By frequency in the sample, this clonotype is large. The chain carries TRBV20-1 and TRBJ2-7; D is ambiguous. Germline V gives CDR1 DFQATT, CDR2 SNEGSKA (reference sequence). The CDR3 has 13 amino acids. The ends were cut back, 2 bases at V and 0 bases at J, with 8 bases in the middle. The CDR3 region is CSARQFPSYEQYF. In nucleotides, the CDR3 is TGCAGTGCTAGACAGTTCCCCTCCTACGAGCAGTACTTC.

This clonotype was recorded at least ten times. This chain links TRBV11-3 with TRBJ2-1; possibly TRBD1 for D (6 bases). V was pared by 2 bases and J by 7 bases, with 12 bases between. This CDR3 region has 14 residues. Per the germline V gene, CDR1 is SGHNT and CDR2 is YENEEA. CDR3 nucleotide sequence: TGTGCCAGCAGCTTATCCCCAGGGGCGAATGAGCAGTTCTTC. It is translated as CASSLSPGANEQFF.

The gene calls are TRBV9 and TRBJ2-5; no firm D call. The CDR3 loop spans 13 amino acids. Germline values: CDR1 SGDLS, CDR2 YYNGEE. V was clipped by 0 bases and J by 5 bases, with 8 bases between them. The CDR3 nucleotides read TGTGCCAGCAGCGTAGGAGGTTTGGAGACCCAGTACTTC. Amino acids: CASSVGGLETQYF.

This clonotype came up many times. The chain employs TRBV25-1 and TRBJ1-1; TRBD1 might be the D (5 bases). This CDR3 is 14 amino acids long. V was shortened by 3 bases and J by 4 bases, with 12 bases between the two germline ends. Germline values: CDR1 MGHDK, CDR2 SYGVNS. This CDR3 reads CASSDGGKSTEAFF. The CDR3 bases are TGTGCCAGCAGTGACGGGGGGAAAAGCACTGAAGCTTTCTTT.

This clonotype appeared many times. V gene TRBV9 combines with J gene TRBJ1-2, with D tentatively TRBD1 (5 bases). This CDR3 region has 16 residues. V lost 3 bases, J lost 4 bases, and 19 bases lay in between. CDR1 is SGDLS, CDR2 YYNGEE, per germline. The CDR3 loop reads CASSEPRGGSPYGYTF. DNA for the CDR3: TGTGCCAGCAGCGAGCCGCGTGGGGGGTCTCCCTATGGCTACACCTTC.

This chain links TRBV2 with TRBJ2-1; 8 nucleotides align to TRBD1. The CDR3 covers 15 residues. Trimming at V came to 7 bases and at J to 6 bases, leaving 11 bases not matched to a gene. The germline V gene encodes CDR1 SNHLY and CDR2 FYNNEI. The chain's CDR3 is CASTSGGGTGNEQFF. The DNA for the CDR3 is TGTGCCAGCACGTCTGGCGGCGGGACAGGCAATGAGCAGTTCTTC.

This clonotype was observed many times. The V gene is TRBV25-1, the J gene TRBJ1-3; possible D gene TRBD1, 6 bases. In germline, CDR1 is MGHDK, CDR2 SYGVNS. Trimming removed 11 bases at V and 2 bases at J, with 10 bases between. The CDR3 is made up of 12 amino acids. This CDR3 is CASQGTGNTIYF. Written as DNA, the CDR3 is TGTGCCTCCCAGGGGACTGGAAACACCATATATTTT.

Relative to its sample, this clonotype is medium-sized. The rearrangement uses TRBV20-1 and TRBJ1-2; TRBD1 aligns across 8 bases. The germline V gene has CDR1 DFQATT and CDR2 SNEGSKA (reference sequence). CDR3 length: 12 residues. Trimming removed 6 bases from V and 8 bases from J; junction bases left unmatched: 8. The CDR3 loop reads CSAYGQGEGYTF. DNA of the CDR3: TGCAGTGCCTATGGACAGGGTGAAGGCTACACCTTC.